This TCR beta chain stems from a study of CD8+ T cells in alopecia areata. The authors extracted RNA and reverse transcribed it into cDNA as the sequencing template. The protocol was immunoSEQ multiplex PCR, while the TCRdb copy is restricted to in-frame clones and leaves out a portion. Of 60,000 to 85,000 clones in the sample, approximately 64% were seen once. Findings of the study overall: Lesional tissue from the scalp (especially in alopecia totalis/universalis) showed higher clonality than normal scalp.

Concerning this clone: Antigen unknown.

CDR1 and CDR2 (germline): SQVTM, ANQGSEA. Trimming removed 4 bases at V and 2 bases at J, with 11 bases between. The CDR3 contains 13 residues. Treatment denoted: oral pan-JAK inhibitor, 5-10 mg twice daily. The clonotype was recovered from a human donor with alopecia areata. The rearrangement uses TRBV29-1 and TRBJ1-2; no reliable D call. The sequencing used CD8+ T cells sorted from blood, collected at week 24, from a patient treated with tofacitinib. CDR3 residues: CSVVWGGNYGYTF. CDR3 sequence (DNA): TGCAGCGTTGTCTGGGGTGGAAACTATGGCTACACCTTC. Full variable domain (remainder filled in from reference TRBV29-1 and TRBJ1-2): SAVISQKPSRDICQRGTSLTIQCQVDSQVTMMFWYRQQPGQSLTLIATANQGSEATYESGFVIDKFPISRPNLTFSTLTVSNMSPEDSSIYLCSVVWGGNYGYTFGSGTRLTVV.